The 31 T cell receptor beta chains reported below all come from one sample, sequenced in a study of regulatory T cells in long-lasting Graves disease. Researchers made TCR beta libraries by using iRepertoire HTBI primers and running Arm-PCR on CDR3 regions. MiXCR, run by TCRdb on the multiplex PCR reads, gives a single entry per CDR3 protein. The sample has about 540,000 distinct CDR3 sequences, approximately 13% seen once. Time point indicated: newly diagnosed GD, antithyroid drugs for less than 3 months. RNA from PBMCs was the source of the TCR library. These data were also reused for a study on T cells in Graves' hyperthyroidism and ophthalmopathy.

The sample consisted of peripheral blood mononuclear cells (PBMCs), taken at new diagnosis, from a patient treated with antithyroid drugs. The receptors shown here come from a man aged 30 to 39 with Graves disease.

In this sample, this clonotype turned up many times. This chain connects TRBV7-8 to TRBJ2-3; a possible D gene is TRBD2 (6 bases). Between the trimmed V and J ends, which lost 0 bases and 5 bases, there was a span of 12 bases. CDR1 SGHVS and CDR2 FQNEAQ come from the germline V gene. The CDR3 sequence is 15 residues long. The CDR3 DNA is TGTGCCAGCAGCTTAGCGGAGGGCCGGCGAGATACGCAGTATTTT. It encodes CASSLAEGRRDTQYF.

A note on this clonotype: A much larger clone lies one base from this, so it may be a read error. The genes are TRBV2 and TRBJ2-2; D is perhaps TRBD2 (6 bases). The germline V gene has CDR1 SNHLY and CDR2 FYNNEI. Trimming removed 4 bases from V and 7 bases from J, with 19 bases in between. This CDR3 has 16 amino acids. Here the CDR3 reads CASSGYPTRPFGELFF. The CDR3 DNA reads TGTGCCAGCAGTGGTTACCCGACTAGACCTTTCGGGGAGCTGTTTTTT.

Regarding this clonotype: A much bigger clone sits one base away, suggesting this may be a read error. The rearrangement joins TRBV11-2 to TRBJ2-1; the D gene could be TRBD1 or TRBD2 (5 bases each). The CDR3 spans 17 residues. Per germline, CDR1 SGHAT and CDR2 FQNNGV. The CDR3 DNA is TGTGCCAGCAGTTTCGACCTTGGGGCGGGTCTCTACAATGAGCAGTCCTTC. Translation gives CASSFDLGAGLYNEQSF.

This clonotype appeared many times. The chain links TRBV27 to TRBJ1-2, with a possible D match to TRBD1 (5 bases). The CDR3 sequence is 14 residues long. Germline CDR1 reads MNHEY; CDR2 reads SMNVEV (reference sequence). The V gene lost 4 bases and the J gene lost 5 bases, with 14 bases spanning the gap. DNA for the CDR3: TGTGCCAGCAGTTCCCTGGGGGTATCGTATGGCTACACCTTC. It is translated as CASSSLGVSYGYTF.

This clonotype has a count of ten or more. The chain joins TRBV10-1 to TRBJ1-1; possibly TRBD1 for D (5 bases). The germline V gene has CDR1 WNHNN and CDR2 SYGVQD (reference sequence). The CDR3 runs 14 residues. Trimming pared 3 bases from V and 6 bases from J, leaving 14 bases between. Here the CDR3 reads CASSDRGPGAEAFF. DNA for the CDR3: TGCGCCAGCAGTGACAGAGGACCGGGGGCTGAAGCTTTCTTT.

The V gene is TRBV6-1, the J gene TRBJ2-7, with 10 bases aligning to TRBD2. The junction had 10 bases not matched to a gene; V was cut back by 6 bases and J by 2 bases. This CDR3 spans 16 amino acids. Germline CDR1 reads MNHNS; CDR2 reads SASEGT. The CDR3 DNA is TGTGCCAGCAGCCGGACCAGCGGGAGGGCCCCCTACGAGCAGTACTTC. Translation gives CASSRTSGRAPYEQYF.

This chain joins TRBV10-2 and TRBJ2-3, with D hard to call. The CDR3 is 11 residues long. V lost 7 bases and J 2 bases, leaving 4 bases between the germline ends. In germline, CDR1 is WSHSY, CDR2 SAAADI. Here the CDR3 reads CASKTTDTQYF. CDR3 in DNA: TGCGCCAGCAAAACCACAGATACGCAGTATTTT.

The J gene is TRBJ1-3, the V gene TRBV11-2, with 8 bases identical to TRBD1. Germline loops: CDR1 SGHAT, CDR2 FQNNGV. Unmatched junction bases numbered 12, after V lost 3 bases and J lost 2 bases. This CDR3 contains 18 residues. The CDR3 bases are TGTGCCAGCAGCTTCCCCAGAGGACAGGGATTTACTGGAAACACCATATATTTT. Protein sequence: CASSFPRGQGFTGNTIYF.

This clonotype was detected ten times or more. The chain recombines TRBV10-3 with TRBJ2-7, with TRBD1 matching 9 bases. V trimming: 10 bases; J trimming: 2 bases; junction bases outside the gene matches: 18. The CDR3 extends over 17 amino acids. Germline CDR1 is ENHRY and CDR2 is SYGVKD. Written as DNA, the CDR3 is TGTGCCAGTGCCCCCGGGACAGGGACCATAGGGACCTACGAGCAGTACTTC. Translated, it gives CASAPGTGTIGTYEQYF.

This clonotype appeared once. The chain has TRBV10-3 and TRBJ2-5; 9 nucleotides agree with TRBD2. CDR1 is ENHRY and CDR2 is SYGVKD in the germline V gene. The CDR3 has 14 residues. J lost 4 bases, V lost 3 bases, and 3 bases had no gene match. The CDR3 reads CAISDSGSRETQYF. In nucleotides, the CDR3 is TGTGCCATCAGTGATAGCGGGAGCCGAGAGACCCAGTACTTC.

In DNA, the CDR3 is TGTGCCAGCCGAGCGGGAGAATTCGGGGAGCTGTTTTTT. Protein sequence: CASRAGEFGELFF. The chain recombines TRBV27 with TRBJ2-2; TRBD2 matches at 8 bases. Germline CDR1 is MNHEY and CDR2 is SMNVEV (reference sequence). The CDR3 contains 13 residues. Trimming cost V 8 bases and J 7 bases; bases outside gene matches: 6.

This clonotype was seen more than once but under ten times. A much larger clone differs by one base, so this may be a read error. The V call is TRBV12-3 or TRBV12-4, the J call TRBJ2-1; tentatively, D is TRBD2 (6 bases). Trimming removed 4 bases from V and 5 bases from J, with 18 bases in between. The CDR3 consists of 16 residues. The CDR3 reads CASSYGGGIRHNEQFF. In DNA form, the CDR3 reads TGTGCCAGCAGTTATGGTGGCGGGATCCGTCACAATGAGCAGTTCTTC.

This clonotype has at least ten counts. J is TRBJ2-1 and V is TRBV27; a weak D match, TRBD2 (5 bases). V lost 2 bases and J 0 bases, leaving 17 bases between the germline ends. The CDR3 runs 18 residues. Germline CDR1 reads MNHEY; CDR2 reads SMNVEV (reference sequence). CDR3 region: CASSLAFGSASSYNEQFF. DNA for the CDR3: TGTGCCAGCAGTTTAGCTTTCGGTAGCGCGAGCTCCTACAATGAGCAGTTCTTC.

This clonotype was observed many times. V usage is TRBV7-6 and J usage is TRBJ2-1; D remains ambiguous. V was trimmed by 5 bases and J by 2 bases, leaving 13 bases between them. The V gene's germline CDR1 is SGHVS and CDR2 FNYEAQ. The CDR3 runs to 15 residues. Here the CDR3 DNA reads TGTGCCAGCAGCGCGACACAAAAGCCCTACAATGAGCAGTTCTTC. Translated, it gives CASSATQKPYNEQFF.

This clonotype occurred many times. CDR3 region: CASSSPPRGDEQYF. The CDR3 region has the DNA TGTGCCAGCAGCTCCCCCCCTCGAGGGGACGAGCAGTACTTC. The V and J genes are TRBV7-9 and TRBJ2-7; D tentatively fits TRBD1 or TRBD2 (5 bases each). Trimming removed 4 bases at V and 5 bases at J, with 15 bases between. CDR3 length: 14 amino acids. Germline assignment: CDR1 SEHNR and CDR2 FQNEAQ (reference sequence).

There are many counts of this clonotype. The genes are TRBV29-1 and TRBJ2-1, with D maybe TRBD2 (5 bases). The CDR3 covers 12 residues. Germline loops: CDR1 SQVTM, CDR2 ANQGSEA. The V end was cut by 8 bases, the J end by 3 bases, with 11 bases between. CDR3 region: CSSHRDYNEQFF. In DNA form, the CDR3 reads TGCAGCTCCCACCGGGACTACAATGAGCAGTTCTTC.

This clonotype was counted ten times or more. The gene calls are TRBV3-1 and TRBJ2-5; either TRBD1 or TRBD2 may fit D (6 bases each). Trimming removed 1 base from V and 5 bases from J, with 11 bases in between. Germline lookup yields CDR1 LGHDT and CDR2 YNNKEL (reference sequence). The CDR3 contains 14 residues. The CDR3 loop is CASSQAGAGETQYF. In DNA, the CDR3 is TGTGCCAGCAGCCAAGCGGGGGCTGGGGAGACCCAGTACTTC.

This clonotype was seen ten or more times. The chain employs TRBV7-9 and TRBJ2-5, with D unclear. Germline loops: CDR1 SEHNR, CDR2 FQNEAQ (reference sequence). Trimming removed 2 bases at V and 5 bases at J, with 6 bases between. The CDR3 loop spans 12 amino acids. For the CDR3, the DNA is TGTGCCAGCAGCTTACTCAGCGAGACCCAGTACTTC. It translates to CASSLLSETQYF.

This clonotype was seen more than once but under ten times. The chain combines TRBV12-3 or TRBV12-4 with TRBJ2-1; possibly TRBD1 for D (6 bases). V was pared by 5 bases and J by 9 bases, with 14 bases between. The CDR3 is made up of 13 amino acids. CDR3 in DNA: TGTGCCAGCAGTCCCAGGGGAAGTAGTGAGCAGTTCTTC. It codes for CASSPRGSSEQFF.

The sample holds many counts of this clonotype. The chain is built from TRBV29-1 and TRBJ2-7; D assignment may be TRBD1 or TRBD2 (5 bases each). Germline loops: CDR1 SQVTM, CDR2 ANQGSEA. The CDR3 extends over 13 amino acids. The V end lost 7 bases, the J end lost 4 bases, and 17 bases lay between the germline ends. The DNA of the CDR3 is TGCAGCGCTCTCGGGACGGGGCCTTACGAGCAGTACTTC. Translating gives CSALGTGPYEQYF.

In its sample, this clonotype was seen many times. V gene TRBV12-3 or TRBV12-4 combines with J gene TRBJ2-7; 10 bases are a match to TRBD1. Trimming cost V 8 bases and J 4 bases; bases outside gene matches: 14. This CDR3 spans 16 amino acids. The CDR3 DNA is TGTGCCAGCCCTTCGACCAGCGACAGGGGGCAATACGAGCAGTACTTC. Protein: CASPSTSDRGQYEQYF.

The rearrangement uses TRBV5-1 and TRBJ2-7, with TRBD1 as a possible D gene (5 bases). The V and J ends lost 2 bases and 4 bases respectively, with 16 bases between them. The CDR3 covers 15 residues. In germline, CDR1 is SGHRS, CDR2 YFSETQ. The CDR3 DNA sequence: TGCGCCAGCAGCTTTCGGCAGTCTTGGACATACGAGCAGTACTTC. It is translated as CASSFRQSWTYEQYF.

Remarks on this clonotype: A much larger clone differs by one base, so this may be a read error. The chain combines TRBV30 with TRBJ2-1, with 9 bases lining up with TRBD2. Germline V gene sequence: CDR1 GTSNPN, CDR2 SVGIG (reference sequence). This CDR3 spans 11 amino acids. The trim removed 4 bases at V and 13 bases at J, leaving 5 bases unmatched. The CDR3 DNA reads as TGTGCCTGGAATAGCGGGAGCCTCCAGTTCTTC. It codes for CAWNSGSLQFF. Combining the CDR3 with reference TRBV30 and TRBJ2-1 gives the whole variable domain SQTIHQWPATLVQPVGSPLSLECTVEGTSNPNLYWYRQAAGRGLQLLFYSVGIGQISSEVPQNLSASRPQDRQFILSSKKLLLSDSGFYLCAWNSGSLQFFGPGTRLTVL.

This clonotype appeared many times. The genes are TRBV10-3 and TRBJ1-3; 7 bases are a match to TRBD1. With 7 bases clipped from V and 0 bases from J, the junction kept 6 bases outside the gene matches. The CDR3 loop spans 15 amino acids. CDR1 is ENHRY and CDR2 is SYGVKD in the germline V gene. Here the CDR3 reads CAIKAGGYSGNTIYF. CDR3 DNA sequence: TGTGCCATCAAGGCAGGGGGTTACTCTGGAAACACCATATATTTT.

This clonotype came up many times. V and J are TRBV28 and TRBJ2-1; 8 nucleotides align to TRBD2. CDR1 MDHEN and CDR2 SYDVKM come from the germline V gene. The CDR3 contains 17 residues. Trimming took 6 bases from V and 7 from J; bases not matched to a gene: 17. The CDR3 region is CASSPIWASGRSNEQFF. The CDR3 DNA reads TGTGCCAGCAGCCCCATATGGGCAAGCGGGAGATCGAATGAGCAGTTCTTC.

At least ten counts were recorded for this clonotype. An end of the junction differs from the germline gene, which may be a read error. The chain couples TRBV5-1 to TRBJ2-1, with D unresolved. Germline CDR1 SGHRS, CDR2 YFSETQ. The CDR3 has 14 amino acids. The CDR3 sequence is CASSSGASYNEQFF. In nucleotides, the CDR3 is TGTGCCAGCAGCTCGGGTGCCTCCTACAATGAGCAGTTCTTC.

This clonotype has at least ten counts. The chain joins TRBV20-1 to TRBJ2-5, with TRBD2 as a possible D gene (7 bases). CDR1 is DFQATT, CDR2 SNEGSKA, per germline (reference sequence). This CDR3 is built from 13 residues. The germline V and J ends were trimmed by 4 bases and 2 bases, with 11 bases remaining between them. The CDR3 DNA sequence: TGCAGTGCTACCGAGGGGGGGCAAGAGACCCAGTACTTC. Its translation is CSATEGGQETQYF.

At least ten counts were recorded for this clonotype. The V and J genes are TRBV20-1 and TRBJ2-7; 8 nucleotides match TRBD1. The CDR3 contains 13 residues. In germline, CDR1 is DFQATT, CDR2 SNEGSKA (reference sequence). J was trimmed by 3 bases and V by 6 bases; bases with no gene match: 7. The CDR3 bases are TGCAGTGCCAGGACAGGGTCCCGCTACGAGCAGTACTTC. Its translation is CSARTGSRYEQYF.

The table lists this clonotype with a few counts. V and J are TRBV19 and TRBJ2-7; D is tentatively TRBD1 or TRBD2 (5 bases each). Looked up from germline, CDR1 is LNHDA and CDR2 is SQIVND (reference sequence). Trimming shortened V by 3 bases and J by 0 bases, and 12 bases separated the two germline ends. CDR3 size: 15 residues. The CDR3 coding sequence is TGTGCCAGTAGTATCAGAAGGGGACCCTCCTACGAGCAGTACTTC. This encodes CASSIRRGPSYEQYF.

This sequence joins TRBV20-1 and TRBJ2-1; possibly TRBD2 for D (6 bases). The germline gives CDR1 DFQATT, CDR2 SNEGSKA (reference sequence). The CDR3 runs 13 residues. The germline V and J ends were trimmed by 3 bases and 4 bases, with 10 bases remaining between them. The CDR3 DNA reads TGCAGTGCTAGTTGGGGGGTTTACAATGAGCAGTTCTTC. It specifies CSASWGVYNEQFF.

Of note for this clonotype: A much larger clone is a single base away; this may be a read error. For the CDR3, the DNA is TGCAGTGCTAGTGAACAGGTCCTGATTTCTGGTGAGCAGTTATTC. Protein product: CSASEQVLISGEQLF. The chain has TRBV20-1 and TRBJ2-1, with D maybe TRBD1 (5 bases). Per the germline V gene, CDR1 is DFQATT and CDR2 is SNEGSKA (reference sequence). The CDR3 length is 15 residues.